This T cell receptor (beta chain) was recovered during a study of cytomegalovirus exposure and HLA in healthy donors. V was pared by 2 bases and J by 8 bases, with 1 base of the junction left unmatched. The V gene's germline CDR1 is SNHLY and CDR2 FYNNEI. The CDR3 consists of 12 residues. Worth noting for this clone: Its antigen remains unknown.

While the first cohort had 600 to 750 subjects, the donors belonged to the separate validation cohort of roughly 130 subjects. TCRdb's table, derived via immunoSEQ multiplex PCR, lists solely in-frame clones and lacks some. The data show under 200,000 clones, with about 88% seen just once and about 2.3% held by the top ten. Study-wide results and caveats: Most TCR sequences showed up rarely, but some public TCRs showed up in many donors. TCR beta chains numbering 150 to 200 were designated cytomegalovirus-associated.

The chain recombines TRBV2 with TRBJ1-2; 8 bases line up with TRBD1. The source is a woman aged 18 to 35 in good health and CMV-seronegative. Sequenced input: PBMCs. The CDR3 DNA follows: TGTGCCAGCAGTGAACAGGGGGCGGGCTACACCTTC. Protein: CASSEQGAGYTF.